The subject of this entry is one T cell receptor (beta chain). Antigen specificity is unknown. The entry originates in a study of response to subunit inactivated influenza vaccine. Overall study results and limits: The study's authors posited that every seasonal influenza vaccination enlists few new T cells.

The CDR3 has 14 residues. Trimming removed 3 bases from V and 4 bases from J; junction bases left unmatched: 5. The germline CDR1 and CDR2 sequences are DFQATT and SNEGSKA (reference sequence). One entry per CDR3 protein, called by TCRdb with MiXCR from the RT-PCR reads. This sample carries about 480,000 distinct CDR3 sequences, 10% to 15% of them seen once, and the ten largest clones take about an eighth. The sample in question was PBMCs from blood, obtained 45 days after vaccination. The chain joins TRBV20-1 to TRBJ2-3; TRBD2 matches 9 bases. This TCR derives from a man aged 50 to 60 who received an inactivated influenza vaccine. The CDR3 DNA reads as TGCAGTGCTAGCGATCTAGCGGGGTCAGATACGCAGTATTTT. Its translation is CSASDLAGSDTQYF.